A selection of T cell receptor beta chains follows, all from one sample in a study of cytomegalovirus exposure and HLA in healthy donors. The table came from immunoSEQ multiplex PCR; TCRdb's copy has only in-frame clones and leaves some out. Of more than 85,000 clones listed, about 88% are singletons. Sequencing was carried out using PBMCs. Receptors originate from a young woman in good health and CMV-seronegative. The CDR3 runs from the conserved cysteine through the conserved F or W.

V	length	J	CDR3
TRBV18	16	TRBJ2-7	CASSQEPGQQSYEQYF
TRBV9	12	TRBJ1-3	CASSGAGNTIYF
TRBV27	14	TRBJ2-2	CASSYHRGPGELFF
TRBV11-3	16	TRBJ2-1	CASSLDTRGPYNEQFF
TRBV5-6	16	TRBJ2-7	CASSLLGGAGRYEQYF
TRBV2	15	TRBJ1-1	CASRFWGGQGTEAFF
TRBV28	13	TRBJ2-7	CASSLAGFYEQYF
TRBV9	14	TRBJ2-7	CASSVGTTSYEQYF
TRBV20-1	11	TRBJ1-2	CSRDRGRGYTF
TRBV6-5	14	TRBJ2-7	CASSDGLVAYEQYF
TRBV28	15	TRBJ2-7	CASSLTTPGTYEQYF
TRBV7-2	15	TRBJ1-2	CASSLGTGANYGYTF
TRBV7-2	16	TRBJ2-1	CASSLVLGTAYNEQFF
TRBV7-2	14	TRBJ1-1	CASSLDYRGTEAFF
TRBV7-9	15	TRBJ2-1	CASSLNTGTYNEQFF
TRBV4-3	14	TRBJ2-3	CASSPKPGADTQYF
TRBV29-1	16	TRBJ2-1	CSVGALSGGVGNEQFF